Listed below are T cell receptor beta chains from one sample, sequenced in a study of cytomegalovirus exposure and HLA in healthy donors. Method: immunoSEQ multiplex PCR; TCRdb's copy keeps in-frame clones and lacks some. In total, the table holds approximately 110,000 clones. Sequenced input: PBMCs. All receptors derive from a man between 40 and 49 years old in good health and CMV-seronegative. Both conserved end residues are trimmed from each CDR3. Fields, in order: V gene, J gene, CDR3 protein.

TRBV29-1	TRBJ2-7	SAGTSGAYEQY
TRBV15	TRBJ2-5	ATSRGGPLQETQY
TRBV2	TRBJ2-7	ASSVGLANYEQY
TRBV18	TRBJ2-7	ASSPSTGFSYEQY
TRBV7-6	TRBJ2-7	ASSPVRGPGEQY
TRBV27	TRBJ2-7	ASTTSGGTYEQY
TRBV5-5	TRBJ2-7	ASSLEGGQY
TRBV5-6	TRBJ2-7	ASSLQGGTYEQY
TRBV6-1	TRBJ1-2	ASKAQPGNNYGYT
TRBV5-1	TRBJ2-7	ASGRGFSTSTPYEQY
TRBV11-1	TRBJ2-5	ASSSRDRQETQY
TRBV6-5	TRBJ2-7	ASSYSRGGFDEQY
TRBV6-1	TRBJ2-5	ASSVEVIGTQY
TRBV2	TRBJ2-3	ASSGVVTDTQY
TRBV7-9	TRBJ1-1	ASSSQRASYSNTEAF
TRBV19	TRBJ2-1	ASSLGGLAAYNEQF
TRBV6-5	TRBJ2-1	ASSYALRVNEQF
TRBV5-1	TRBJ2-6	ASSSQGAGANVLT
TRBV11-1	TRBJ2-7	ASSLEGGPYEQY
TRBV10-3	TRBJ1-1	AISGTGAFDTEAF